What follows is one TCR beta chain and its context. CD8 cells regarded as naive lacked CD45RO, were positively chosen for CCR7, and omitted terminally differentiated effector memory CD45RA+ cells. The data belong to a study of shared clonotypes between healthy human individuals. Germline CDR1 is MDHEN and CDR2 is SYDVKM. The CDR3 spans 19 residues. Trimming pared 3 bases from V and 1 base from J, leaving 24 bases between. Profiled with immunoSEQ multiplex PCR; TCRdb holds only in-frame clones, not every one. The sample comprises 800,000 to 950,000 clones, approximately 96% of which are singletons, and around 0.21% rests with the top ten.

The sequencing input was naive CD8+ T cells sorted from blood. The source is a man aged 25 to 40 in good health. The V and J genes are TRBV28 and TRBJ1-1; D may be TRBD1 (5 bases). CDR3 in DNA: TGTGCCAGCAGTTTCCTATCACCGTCGTCCGGGACGGCGAACACTGAAGCTTTCTTT. Translating gives CASSFLSPSSGTANTEAFF.